Listed here is a single T cell receptor beta chain. Profiling relied on immunoSEQ multiplex PCR, and the TCRdb table lists in-frame clones only, not all of them. The table records roughly 250,000 clones, 86% of them present only once. This specimen belongs to a study of blood T cell repertoires in COVID-19. Study details: From T cells, B-cell-depleted T cells, or PBMCs came the material, which was cDNA or gDNA.

Germline CDR1 SEHNR, CDR2 FQNEAQ (reference sequence). With 5 bases clipped from V and 6 bases from J, the junction kept 9 bases outside the gene matches. The CDR3 consists of 15 residues. Sequencing was performed on peripheral blood. The chain carries TRBV7-9 and TRBJ1-1; TRBD1 matches 10 bases. The clonotype originates from a woman in her 30s with COVID-19, enrolled during active disease. CDR3 DNA: TGTGCCAGCAGCGGACCGGGACAGGGGCAACCTGAAGCTTTCTTT. Translated, it gives CASSGPGQGQPEAFF.